One and the same sample provided the 24 T cell receptor beta chains below, sequenced in a study of cytotoxic CD8 clonotypes in ibrutinib-treated CLL. The method was immunoSEQ multiplex PCR; TCRdb's version includes in-frame clones alone and lacks a portion of them. The data hold roughly 51,000 clones, with roughly 53% observed a single time. The material was PBMCs, obtained after 12 months of ibrutinib treatment. These receptors came from a human donor with chronic lymphocytic leukemia.

The chain is built from TRBV19 and TRBJ1-2, with D perhaps matching TRBD1 (5 bases). In germline, CDR1 is LNHDA, CDR2 SQIVND (reference sequence). The CDR3 consists of 15 residues. V was cut by 2 bases and J by 5 bases, with 15 bases left in between. The CDR3 DNA is TGTGCCAGTAGTATAAGTGGGACTGCAGCATATGGCTACACCTTC. It encodes CASSISGTAAYGYTF.

This clone occurred once. This chain links TRBV9 with TRBJ2-1; D is undetermined. Trimming shortened V by 3 bases and J by 8 bases, and 12 bases separated the two germline ends. From germline, CDR1 is SGDLS and CDR2 YYNGEE. The CDR3 is 13 amino acids. The DNA for the CDR3 is TGTGCCAGCAGCGGCCTCAAACCCGATGAGCAGTTCTTC. The encoded protein is CASSGLKPDEQFF.

The rearrangement joins TRBV21-1 to TRBJ2-4; the table names TRBD1, a call not compared with the DNA. TRBV21-1 is a pseudogene locus. The CDR3 has 16 amino acids. CDR3 sequence: CASSKQPGRAKNIQYF. CDR3 sequence (DNA): TGTGCCAGCAGCAAACAGCCAGGCCGAGCCAAAAACATTCAGTACTTC.

This clone was observed a handful of times. The V call is TRBV7-9, the J call TRBJ2-7; D is uncertain. Trimming removed 3 bases at V and 2 bases at J, with 20 bases between. This CDR3 spans 17 amino acids. The germline CDR1 and CDR2 sequences are SEHNR and FQNEAQ (reference sequence). CDR3 in amino acids: CASSFRSQLTRPYEQYF. CDR3 bases: TGTGCCAGCAGCTTTAGGTCACAGCTGACTCGGCCCTACGAGCAGTACTTC.

CDR3 protein: CASSLDLGGGPGANVLTF. CDR3 DNA: TGTGCCAGCAGCTTAGATTTGGGGGGAGGGCCCGGGGCCAACGTCCTGACTTTC. The rearrangement uses TRBV11-2 and TRBJ2-6; TRBD2 matches at 7 bases. Germline V gene lookup returns CDR1 SGHAT and CDR2 FQNNGV. V gave up 0 bases and J gave up 4 bases; unmatched junction bases: 9. CDR3 length equals 18 residues.

The chain recombines TRBV9 with TRBJ2-6, with unresolved D. The CDR3 has 17 amino acids. CDR1 is SGDLS, CDR2 YYNGEE, per germline. Trimming took off 4 bases at V and 2 bases at J, with 16 bases between the two ends. The CDR3 nucleotides are TGTGCCAGCAGCCCTCATCCCCCAGTAGCTGGGGCCAACGTCCTGACTTTC. Translated, it gives CASSPHPPVAGANVLTF.

This clone was seen more than once but under ten times. CDR3: CASSLSPDRPQHF. In nucleotides, the CDR3 is TGTGCCAGCAGTTTATCGCCGGATCGGCCCCAGCATTTT. This chain joins TRBV27 and TRBJ1-5; no clear D gene. V lost 0 bases and J lost 9, with 9 bases in between. The CDR3 loop spans 13 amino acids. In germline, CDR1 is MNHEY, CDR2 SMNVEV (reference sequence).

The chain couples TRBV10-3 to TRBJ2-7; 12 nucleotides line up with TRBD2. With 4 bases clipped from V and 0 bases from J, the junction kept 4 bases outside the gene matches. The V gene's germline CDR1 is ENHRY and CDR2 SYGVKD. CDR3 length: 16 amino acids. Written as DNA, the CDR3 is TGTGCCATCAGTGGGCTAGCGGGAGGGAGCTCCTACGAGCAGTACTTC. Protein: CAISGLAGGSSYEQYF.

The genes are TRBV28 and TRBJ1-1; D not resolved. The CDR3 is 12 residues long. Looked up from germline, CDR1 is MDHEN and CDR2 is SYDVKM. V gave up 7 bases and J gave up 4 bases, with 10 bases separating them. The CDR3 coding sequence is TGTGCCAGCAATCCCTCCACCACTGAAGCTTTCTTT. Amino acids: CASNPSTTEAFF.

The chain combines TRBV27 with TRBJ2-2; 7 nucleotides match TRBD1. CDR1 is MNHEY and CDR2 is SMNVEV in the germline V gene (reference sequence). The trim removed 6 bases at V and 6 bases at J, leaving 10 bases unmatched. The CDR3 is 15 residues long. The CDR3: CASSPRQGVPGELFF. The CDR3 nucleotides are TGTGCCAGCAGCCCCCGGCAGGGGGTACCCGGGGAGCTGTTTTTT.

This clone was seen a few times. The rearrangement joins TRBV25-1 to TRBJ1-5; TRBD1 matches 8 bases. J lost 0 bases, V lost 10 bases, and 17 bases had no gene match. CDR3 size: 18 residues. Germline CDR1 is MGHDK and CDR2 is SYGVNS. CDR3 in amino acids: CATTGLNRRGLSNQPQHF. The CDR3 DNA sequence: TGTGCCACAACTGGATTAAACCGCAGGGGGCTTAGCAATCAGCCCCAGCATTTT.

The chain joins TRBV25-1 to TRBJ2-1; D gene unclear. Trimming cost V 4 bases and J 0 bases, with 4 bases left between them. Germline lookup yields CDR1 MGHDK and CDR2 SYGVNS. The CDR3 totals 13 residues. The CDR3, as DNA: TGTGCCAGCAGTGCCGTCTCCTACAATGAGCAGTTCTTC. Protein product: CASSAVSYNEQFF. Full variable domain (rest looked up from reference TRBV25-1 and TRBJ2-1): EADIYQTPRYLVIGTGKKITLECSQTMGHDKMYWYQQDPGMELHLIHYSYGVNSTEKGDLSSESTVSRIRTEHFPLTLESARPSHTSQYLCASSAVSYNEQFFGPGTRLTVL.

There are a few counts of this clone. This rearrangement joins TRBV15 to TRBJ2-5; D is possibly TRBD1 (6 bases). V was cut by 0 bases and J by 6 bases, with 14 bases left in between. This CDR3 contains 15 residues. Germline CDR1 LNHNV, CDR2 YYDKDF (reference sequence). This CDR3 is CATSREGLGAQTQYF. The CDR3 DNA follows: TGTGCCACCAGCAGAGAGGGGTTGGGGGCGCAGACCCAGTACTTC.

V gene TRBV5-1 combines with J gene TRBJ1-4, with a weak D call TRBD1 (6 bases). The germline V gene has CDR1 SGHRS and CDR2 YFSETQ. Trimming pared 4 bases from V and 6 bases from J, leaving 10 bases between. CDR3 length equals 13 residues. The CDR3 reads CASSLGQYEKLFF. The DNA of the CDR3 is TGCGCCAGCAGCCTAGGACAGTATGAAAAACTGTTTTTT.

V gene TRBV7-9 combines with J gene TRBJ2-5; no firm D call. The V gene's germline CDR1 is SEHNR and CDR2 FQNEAQ (reference sequence). Between the trimmed V and J ends, which lost 1 base and 2 bases, there was a span of 11 bases. This CDR3 has 15 amino acids. The chain's CDR3 is CASSLGVGVQETQYF. CDR3 bases: TGTGCCAGCAGCTTAGGCGTTGGGGTTCAAGAGACCCAGTACTTC.

The chain joins TRBV10-1 to TRBJ1-2; the D is unclear. The germline V gene has CDR1 WNHNN and CDR2 SYGVQD (reference sequence). CDR3 length equals 12 residues. The V end lost 8 bases, the J end lost 4 bases, and 11 bases lay between the germline ends. The CDR3 loop is CASGETSYGYTF. The CDR3 region has the DNA TGCGCCAGCGGGGAGACGAGCTATGGCTACACCTTC.

This clone has just a few counts. The chain joins TRBV10-3 to TRBJ1-5, with D hard to call. The ends were cut back, 6 bases at V and 5 bases at J, with 11 bases in the middle. This CDR3 comprises 13 residues. The germline V gene has CDR1 ENHRY and CDR2 SYGVKD. The CDR3 here is CAISPGPDQPQHF. The CDR3 region has the DNA TGTGCCATCAGCCCCGGCCCCGATCAGCCCCAGCATTTT.

V usage is TRBV2 and J usage is TRBJ1-5; no firm D call. The germline V and J ends were trimmed by 7 bases and 6 bases, with 19 bases remaining between them. This CDR3 is 15 amino acids long. The V gene's germline CDR1 is SNHLY and CDR2 FYNNEI. CDR3 amino acids: CASTRSGVDGQPQHF. As DNA, the CDR3 is TGTGCCAGCACCAGAAGCGGGGTCGACGGTCAGCCCCAGCATTTT.

The chain carries TRBV25-1 and TRBJ2-7; 7 bases map to TRBD1. There are 12 residues in the CDR3. Per germline, CDR1 MGHDK and CDR2 SYGVNS. V trimming: 5 bases; J trimming: 6 bases; junction bases outside the gene matches: 4. The DNA of the CDR3 is TGTGCCAGCAGTCAGGACAGGTCCGAGCAGTACTTC. Translation gives CASSQDRSEQYF.

A few counts support this clone. This chain links TRBV2 with TRBJ1-4, with 7 positions matching TRBD1. The V gene's germline CDR1 is SNHLY and CDR2 FYNNEI. This CDR3 spans 13 amino acids. The ends lost 6 bases at V and 8 bases at J; junction bases unmatched: 6. CDR3 DNA sequence: TGTGCCAGCAGGGGACAGATAGAGGAAAAACTGTTTTTT. Its translation is CASRGQIEEKLFF.

The J gene is TRBJ2-5, the V gene TRBV28, with 9 positions matching TRBD1. CDR1 and CDR2 from the germline V gene are MDHEN and SYDVKM. Trimming cost V 3 bases and J 2 bases; bases outside gene matches: 7. This CDR3 comprises 16 residues. CDR3 nucleotide sequence: TGTGCCAGCAGTTTGAAGGGACAGGGTATGCAAGAGACCCAGTACTTC. Protein: CASSLKGQGMQETQYF.

The rearrangement joins TRBV27 to TRBJ1-4, with a possible D match to TRBD1 (5 bases). Germline V gives CDR1 MNHEY, CDR2 SMNVEV (reference sequence). The germline V and J ends were trimmed by 6 bases and 7 bases, with 15 bases remaining between them. This CDR3 contains 14 residues. The CDR3 sequence is CASRPGGGGEKLFF. The CDR3 DNA is TGTGCCAGCAGACCGGGCGGGGGAGGTGAAAAACTGTTTTTT.

The CDR3 sequence: CASSMTSGTGNEQFF. The CDR3, as DNA: TGTGCCAGCAGCATGACTAGCGGGACGGGCAATGAGCAGTTCTTC. The gene calls are TRBV5-4 and TRBJ2-1, with TRBD2 identical over 11 bases. The CDR3 extends over 15 amino acids. Germline CDR1 reads SGHNT; CDR2 reads YYREEE (reference sequence). V trimming: 4 bases; J trimming: 6 bases; junction bases outside the gene matches: 6.

This chain uses TRBV28 with TRBJ2-7; D is undetermined. CDR1 MDHEN and CDR2 SYDVKM come from the germline V gene. This CDR3 comprises 12 residues. V shed 6 bases and J shed 7 bases, with 13 bases lying between them. For the CDR3, the DNA is TGTGCCAGCAGCTCAACGTTGGAAGAGCAGTACTTC. Its translation is CASSSTLEEQYF.